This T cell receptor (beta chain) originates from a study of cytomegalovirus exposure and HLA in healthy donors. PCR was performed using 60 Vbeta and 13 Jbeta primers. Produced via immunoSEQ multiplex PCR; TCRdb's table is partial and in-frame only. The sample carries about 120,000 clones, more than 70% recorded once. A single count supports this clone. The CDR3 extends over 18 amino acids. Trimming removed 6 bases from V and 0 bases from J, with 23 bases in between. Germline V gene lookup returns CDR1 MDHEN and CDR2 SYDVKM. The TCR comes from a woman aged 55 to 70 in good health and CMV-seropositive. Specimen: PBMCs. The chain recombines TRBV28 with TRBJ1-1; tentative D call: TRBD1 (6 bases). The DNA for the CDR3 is TGTGCCAGCAGCGACCTACCTAAGGGGGAAGGGATGAACACTGAAGCTTTCTTT. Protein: CASSDLPKGEGMNTEAFF.